The subject of this entry is one T cell receptor (beta chain). A junction boundary mismatches the germline segment, possibly from a read error. The entry originates in a study of blood T cell repertoires in COVID-19. Germline loops: CDR1 SSHAT, CDR2 FNYEAQ (reference sequence). The CDR3 spans 19 residues. Sequencing was performed with immunoSEQ multiplex PCR; in TCRdb, only in-frame clones are kept and a portion is missing. The sample carries roughly 59,000 clones, roughly three quarters recorded once. The chain employs TRBV7-7 and TRBJ2-1; 10 bases line up with TRBD2. The sequencing sample was made of peripheral blood. This receptor was identified in a man aged 80 or over with acute or convalescent COVID-19. The CDR3 loop is CASSLGLETSGYPYNEQFF. The CDR3 nucleotides are TGTGCTAGCAGCTTAGGCCTGGAGACTAGCGGGTACCCATACAATGAGCAGTTCTTC.